The 13 T cell receptor beta chains below were found in one sample sequenced in a study of cytotoxic CD8 clonotypes in ibrutinib-treated CLL. The method was immunoSEQ multiplex PCR; TCRdb's version includes in-frame clones alone and lacks a portion of them. The sample carries 250,000 to 350,000 clones, 76% recorded once. This material consisted of PBMCs, taken at disease progression, from a patient treated with ibrutinib. These TCRs come from a human donor with chronic lymphocytic leukemia.

The chain uses TRBV15 and TRBJ2-7; 8 bases map to TRBD1. Germline V lookup: CDR1 LNHNV, CDR2 YYDKDF (reference sequence). The V segment lost 3 bases and the J segment 4 bases; nucleotides outside the gene matches: 14. This CDR3 has 17 amino acids. CDR3 sequence: CATSRFPTRGLDYEQYF. The CDR3 DNA reads TGTGCCACCAGCAGGTTCCCAACCAGGGGGCTAGATTACGAGCAGTACTTC.

This chain links TRBV27 with TRBJ2-2; the D gene is possibly TRBD2 (5 bases). Trimming shortened V by 2 bases and J by 3 bases, and 7 bases separated the two germline ends. Germline V gives CDR1 MNHEY, CDR2 SMNVEV (reference sequence). The CDR3 loop spans 14 amino acids. The CDR3 is CASSLRGYTGELFF. CDR3 nucleotides: TGTGCCAGCAGTTTACGGGGTTACACCGGGGAGCTGTTTTTT.

Comment on this clone: An end of the junction does not agree with germline; a read error may underlie this. The chain combines TRBV19 with TRBJ2-7; tentative D call: TRBD1 (5 bases). This CDR3 comprises 16 residues. The germline V gene encodes CDR1 LNHDA and CDR2 SQIVND (reference sequence). CDR3 bases: TGTGCCAGTAGTGCTTCCCCCGGTAGGGGCTCCTCCGAGCAGTACTTC. It yields the protein CASSASPGRGSSEQYF.

The CDR3 loop reads CASSLGRLAGVQQFF. The CDR3 DNA reads TGTGCCAGCAGCTTGGGGAGACTAGCGGGAGTTCAGCAGTTCTTC. V gene TRBV5-5 combines with J gene TRBJ2-1, with TRBD2 matching over 12 bases. J was trimmed by 11 bases and V by 0 bases; bases with no gene match: 6. Looked up from germline, CDR1 is SGHKS and CDR2 is YYEKEE (reference sequence). This CDR3 has 15 residues.

This clone was seen a few times. The rearrangement uses TRBV10-3 and TRBJ2-5; weak D call: TRBD1 (5 bases). This CDR3 comprises 11 residues. The germline V and J ends were trimmed by 7 bases and 3 bases, with 6 bases remaining between them. Looked up from germline, CDR1 is ENHRY and CDR2 is SYGVKD. DNA of the CDR3: TGTGCCATCAAAGGGGAAGAGACCCAGTACTTC. Translated, it gives CAIKGEETQYF.

With regard to this clone: As the CDR3 is not closed by the conserved phenylalanine or tryptophan, this likely results from a read error. No DNA is shown, since the ends of the CDR3 on it are uncertain; the CDR3 is the one TCRdb lists. The V gene is TRBV4-3, the J gene TRBJ2-7. Germline-derived CDR1 and CDR2 are LGHNA and YSLEER. The CDR3 numbers 8 amino acids, ends counted. CDR3 sequence reads: CAGWDPPL.

This chain joins TRBV5-4 and TRBJ2-1; no firm D call. Germline CDR1 and CDR2: SGHNT and YYREEE (reference sequence). Trimming cost V 0 bases and J 0 bases, with 7 bases left between them. The CDR3 length is 15 residues. Written as DNA, the CDR3 is TGTGCCAGCAGCTTGGGGCATCGCTCCTACAATGAGCAGTTCTTC. Amino acids: CASSLGHRSYNEQFF.

The table lists this clone with a few counts. The rearrangement uses TRBV19 and TRBJ1-2; 9 bases match TRBD1. There are 18 residues in the CDR3. Germline values: CDR1 LNHDA, CDR2 SQIVND (reference sequence). V shed 4 bases and J 6 bases; nucleotides not matched to a gene: 18. The CDR3 nucleotides are TGTGCCAGTAGTACCCAAATAGGGACAGGGTATCCCCTGGATGGCTACACCTTC. It specifies CASSTQIGTGYPLDGYTF. Drawing the rest from reference TRBV19 and TRBJ1-2, the complete variable domain is DGGITQSPKYLFRKEGQNVTLSCEQNLNHDAMYWYRQDPGQGLRLIYYSQIVNDFQKGDIAEGYSVSREKKESFPLTVTSAQKNPTAFYLCASSTQIGTGYPLDGYTFGSGTRLTVV.

The chain couples TRBV7-8 to TRBJ1-4; the D gene is possibly TRBD1 (6 bases). This CDR3 comprises 16 residues. CDR1 is SGHVS, CDR2 FQNEAQ, per germline. The V and J ends lost 1 base and 3 bases respectively, with 12 bases between them. This CDR3 reads CASSLDTGRSNEKLFF. CDR3 DNA sequence: TGTGCCAGCAGCTTAGACACAGGGAGGTCTAATGAAAAACTGTTTTTT.

This clone was detected only a few times. The V gene is TRBV4-1, the J gene TRBJ2-7; 12 bases fit TRBD2. J was trimmed by 5 bases and V by 3 bases; bases with no gene match: 5. Germline V gives CDR1 MGHRA, CDR2 YSYEKL. There are 15 residues in the CDR3. The chain's CDR3 is CASSHLAGGQNEQYF. CDR3 DNA: TGCGCCAGCAGCCATCTAGCGGGAGGGCAGAACGAGCAGTACTTC.

This chain uses TRBV4-1 with TRBJ2-2; D not resolved. This CDR3 has 12 amino acids. The V and J ends lost 3 bases and 2 bases respectively, with 1 base between them. Looked up from germline, CDR1 is MGHRA and CDR2 is YSYEKL. Here the CDR3 reads CASSHNTGELFF. CDR3 sequence (DNA): TGCGCCAGCAGCCATAACACCGGGGAGCTGTTTTTT.

This clone appeared once. This chain links TRBV12-5 with TRBJ2-1, with 9 bases lining up with TRBD2. V was pared by 5 bases and J by 4 bases, with 12 bases of the junction left unmatched. The CDR3 totals 17 residues. Looked up from germline, CDR1 is LGHNT and CDR2 is FRNRAP. CDR3 coding DNA: TGTGCTAGTGGTCGTACCCTAGCGGGAAAGGGTTACAATGAGCAGTTCTTC. Translating it yields CASGRTLAGKGYNEQFF.

The V call is TRBV29-1, the J call TRBJ2-4; TRBD1 matches 7 bases. The CDR3 length is 13 residues. After removal of 6 bases from V and 5 bases from J, the junction contained 7 bases not matched to a gene. In germline, CDR1 is SQVTM, CDR2 ANQGSEA. The DNA for the CDR3 is TGCAGCGTGGAGACAGGGAATCAAAACATTCAGTACTTC. Its protein is CSVETGNQNIQYF.